The T cell receptor beta chain described here comes from a study of blood T cell repertoires in COVID-19. Study summary: Specimens from acute and convalescent COVID-19 originated in the United States, Italy and Spain. In each case, the material was cDNA or gDNA derived from T cells, B-cell-depleted T cells, or PBMCs.

This clone was detected only a few times. Per the original methods: The assay estimated nucleated cells by amplifying reference gene primers. The protocol was immunoSEQ multiplex PCR, while the TCRdb copy is restricted to in-frame clones and leaves out a portion. D and trimming come from the DNA, and the V and J calls and clone size come from that table. The repertoire holds approximately 90,000 clones, with around 86% as singletons. The CDR3 covers 12 residues. Germline CDR1 reads KGHDR; CDR2 reads SFDVKD. The V gene lost 9 bases and the J gene lost 1 base, with 5 bases spanning the gap. This clonotype was sampled from a man aged 55 to 70 with acute or convalescent COVID-19. The sequenced material came from peripheral blood. The V and J genes are TRBV24-1 and TRBJ2-2, with D tentatively TRBD1 (5 bases). This chain's CDR3 is CATGQNTGELFF. The DNA for the CDR3 is TGTGCCACCGGACAGAACACCGGGGAGCTGTTTTTT.